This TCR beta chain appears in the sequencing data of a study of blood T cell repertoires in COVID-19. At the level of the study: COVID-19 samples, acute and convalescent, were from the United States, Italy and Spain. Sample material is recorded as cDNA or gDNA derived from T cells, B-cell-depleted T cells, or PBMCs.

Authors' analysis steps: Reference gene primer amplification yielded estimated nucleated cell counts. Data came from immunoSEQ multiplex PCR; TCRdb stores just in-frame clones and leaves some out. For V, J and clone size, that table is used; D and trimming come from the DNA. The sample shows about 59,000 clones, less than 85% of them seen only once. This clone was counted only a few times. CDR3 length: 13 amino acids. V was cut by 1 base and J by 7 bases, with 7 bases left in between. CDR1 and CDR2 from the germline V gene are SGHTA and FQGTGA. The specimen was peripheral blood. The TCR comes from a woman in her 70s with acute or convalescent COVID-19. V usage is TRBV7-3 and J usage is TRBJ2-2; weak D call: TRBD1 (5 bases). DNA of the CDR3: TGTGCCAGCAGCTTAAAGGGGAACGGGGAGCTGTTTTTT. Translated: CASSLKGNGELFF. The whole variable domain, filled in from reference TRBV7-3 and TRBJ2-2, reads GAGVSQTPSNKVTEKGKYVELRCDPISGHTALYWYRQSLGQGPEFLIYFQGTGAADDSGLPNDRFFAVRPEGSVSTLKIQRTERGDSAVYLCASSLKGNGELFFGEGSRLTVL.